This is a list of T cell receptor beta chains from one sample in a study of T-cell reconstitution after alpha-beta-depleted transplantation in children. TCRdb reprocessed the PCR reads via MiXCR and lists one record per CDR3 protein. The sample lists about 600,000 distinct CDR3 sequences, approximately 13% occurring once. The source was PBMCs, mostly from graft donor cells, collected 360 days after TCRalphabeta/CD19-depleted stem cell transplant. Receptor source: a male patient between 5 and 17 years old who had a stem cell transplant for acute myeloid leukemia, so the T cells may come from the graft donor. CDR3s leave out the opening cysteine and the closing phenylalanine or tryptophan. Fields, in order: V gene, J gene, CDR3 protein.

V gene: TRBV24-1
J gene: TRBJ2-1
CDR3 protein: ATSDLTGHSYNEQF

V gene: TRBV6-6
J gene: TRBJ2-6
CDR3 protein: ASSPAGANVLT

V gene: TRBV9
J gene: TRBJ2-1
CDR3 protein: ASSVDLAGGLRNEQF

V gene: TRBV7-3
J gene: TRBJ2-1
CDR3 protein: ASSTLLGGEQF

V gene: TRBV6-5
J gene: TRBJ2-5
CDR3 protein: ASSYSMVQETQY

V gene: TRBV27
J gene: TRBJ2-1
CDR3 protein: ASSSLEGLNNEQF

V gene: TRBV12-3/TRBV12-4
J gene: TRBJ2-3
CDR3 protein: ASSFDARDKRLVGYTDTQY

V gene: TRBV7-3
J gene: TRBJ2-1
CDR3 protein: ASSSRDRVLNEQF

V gene: TRBV21-1
J gene: TRBJ2-2
CDR3 protein: ASSKGPGLVPTGELF

V gene: TRBV7-2
J gene: TRBJ2-1
CDR3 protein: ASSLALAGPF

V gene: TRBV29-1
J gene: TRBJ2-7
CDR3 protein: SVEAGAYEQY

V gene: TRBV3-1
J gene: TRBJ2-1
CDR3 protein: ASSQAGAVSYNEQF

V gene: TRBV12-3/TRBV12-4
J gene: TRBJ2-7
CDR3 protein: ASSLGPGPGFVYEQY

V gene: TRBV9
J gene: TRBJ2-7
CDR3 protein: ASSVGGQTYEQY

V gene: TRBV28
J gene: TRBJ2-1
CDR3 protein: ASSSISYNEQF

V gene: TRBV30
J gene: TRBJ2-7
CDR3 protein: AWQGGYEQY

V gene: TRBV27
J gene: TRBJ2-2
CDR3 protein: ASAPRGSAGELF

V gene: TRBV24-1
J gene: TRBJ2-1
CDR3 protein: ATSDFGLAGGYEQF

V gene: TRBV20-1
J gene: TRBJ2-7
CDR3 protein: SARDKIRQPSYEQY

V gene: TRBV7-9
J gene: TRBJ2-1
CDR3 protein: ASSLVTVLDEQF

V gene: TRBV28
J gene: TRBJ2-2
CDR3 protein: ASSFGLADTGELF

V gene: TRBV25-1
J gene: TRBJ2-1
CDR3 protein: ASSEFFRNEQF

V gene: TRBV5-1
J gene: TRBJ2-5
CDR3 protein: ASSIRPRNVIRQETQY

V gene: TRBV10-3
J gene: TRBJ2-3
CDR3 protein: AICTDTQY

V gene: TRBV20-1
J gene: TRBJ1-5
CDR3 protein: SAPEEGSQPQH

V gene: TRBV12-2
J gene: TRBJ2-1
CDR3 protein: ASRLALLREPDDEQF

V gene: TRBV5-6
J gene: TRBJ2-7
CDR3 protein: ASSLDRGRRY

V gene: TRBV6-1
J gene: TRBJ2-3
CDR3 protein: AARGGGGTDTQY

V gene: TRBV27
J gene: TRBJ2-7
CDR3 protein: ASKRTGGYEQY

V gene: TRBV6-6
J gene: TRBJ2-1
CDR3 protein: ASSPVSEQF

V gene: TRBV29-1
J gene: TRBJ2-5
CDR3 protein: SVERGQGQETQY

V gene: TRBV29-1
J gene: TRBJ2-6
CDR3 protein: SVALSGANVLT

V gene: TRBV4-3
J gene: TRBJ2-7
CDR3 protein: ASSQDLLAGGSYEQY

V gene: TRBV28
J gene: TRBJ2-1
CDR3 protein: ASHRGGALRNEQF

V gene: TRBV29-1
J gene: TRBJ2-1
CDR3 protein: SVEPYEQF

V gene: TRBV4-2
J gene: TRBJ2-7
CDR3 protein: ASSQGSTSGTYEQY

V gene: TRBV12-5
J gene: TRBJ2-3
CDR3 protein: ASGLVIVWTDTQY

V gene: TRBV7-9
J gene: TRBJ1-1
CDR3 protein: ASSLAGAGVEAF